This T cell receptor beta chain was captured in a study of shared clonotypes between healthy human individuals. Background on the study: With ages of 18 to 49, the donors were two women and a few men.

Each of the donors was a healthy adult who was HIV-negative and had not had a recent acute infection or vaccination. For sorted subsets, approximately 0.2 ug DNA per replicate equaled approximately 30,000 T cell genomes. Using immunoSEQ multiplex PCR, the repertoire was profiled, and TCRdb retains in-frame clones only, with some absent. Of approximately 1,500,000 clones in the sample, about 96% are singletons; the top ten hold roughly 1.2%. J was trimmed by 3 bases and V by 3 bases; bases with no gene match: 4. This CDR3 is 14 amino acids long. Germline V gives CDR1 SQVTM, CDR2 ANQGSEA. The TCR sequence derives from a man between 25 and 39 years old in good health. The genes are TRBV29-1 and TRBJ2-7; 11 nucleotides line up with TRBD2. Sequenced: naive CD4+ T cells sorted from blood. Subset indicated: CD45RA+ positively selected. CDR3 residues: CSVDPGTSGYEQYF. Here the CDR3 DNA reads TGCAGCGTTGACCCCGGGACTAGCGGCTACGAGCAGTACTTC.